This T cell receptor (beta chain) was recovered during a study of Ad26.COV2.S vaccination and SARS-CoV-2 variants. Trimming stripped 6 bases from V and 0 bases from J, with 12 bases between. The CDR3 has 15 amino acids. From germline, CDR1 is MDHEN and CDR2 SYDVKM. Specified treatment: roughly 20 received Ad26.COV2.S at low or high dose, single or two shots; 5 received placebo; per-sample allocation not given. Sampling took place 63 days after the first vaccine or placebo injection. Notes on this clone: Its specificity is not known.

Measured with immunoSEQ multiplex PCR; TCRdb has only the in-frame clones, and not every one. The sample carries approximately 280,000 clones, around 87% recorded once. Study findings and constraints: Higher spike-specific TCR breadth was found in vaccine recipients than in placebo recipients.

This sample comprised peripheral blood, obtained in a trial of Ad26.COV2.S vaccine versus placebo. This chain connects TRBV28 to TRBJ1-5; D uncertain. The sequence derives from a person aged 18 to 65 who received the Ad26.COV2.S COVID-19 vaccine or a placebo. The CDR3 here is CASSVPPDSNQPQHF. The CDR3 DNA reads as TGTGCCAGCAGCGTCCCCCCGGATAGCAATCAGCCCCAGCATTTT.